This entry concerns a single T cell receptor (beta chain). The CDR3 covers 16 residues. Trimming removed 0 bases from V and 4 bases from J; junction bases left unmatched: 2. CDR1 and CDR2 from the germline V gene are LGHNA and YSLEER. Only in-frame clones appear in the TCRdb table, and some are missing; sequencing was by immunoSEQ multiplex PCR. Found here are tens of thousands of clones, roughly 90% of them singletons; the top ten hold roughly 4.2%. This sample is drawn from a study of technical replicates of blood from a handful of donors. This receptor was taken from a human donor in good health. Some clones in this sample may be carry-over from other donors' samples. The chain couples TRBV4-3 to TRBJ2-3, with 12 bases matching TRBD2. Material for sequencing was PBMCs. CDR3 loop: CASSQDLAGGPDTQYF. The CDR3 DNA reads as TGCGCCAGCAGCCAAGACCTAGCGGGGGGGCCAGATACGCAGTATTTT.